These 29 T cell receptor beta chains came from one sample sequenced in a study of CXCR3-negative and CXCR3-positive naive CD8 T cells. The TRB libraries of cDNA were built by UMI-labeled 5' RACE. Using the 5' RACE reads, TCRdb records one entry per CDR3 protein without DNA. This sample lists about 90,000 distinct CDR3 sequences; its ten largest clones have about 1.1%. What was sequenced was naive CXCR3- CD8+ T cells from blood. The subset denotes: CD45RO-CCR7+CD27+CD95- naive CD8+ T cells lacking CXCR3 (TNR3-). All receptors derive from a human donor in good health. Some clones in this sample may be carry-over from other donors' samples.

V and J are TRBV7-9 and TRBJ2-7; TCRdb indicates TRBD2, and absent DNA this call remains unverified. The V gene's germline CDR1 is SEHNR and CDR2 FQNEAQ (reference sequence). The CDR3 sequence is 16 residues long. The CDR3 reads CASRLEAGGLSYEQYF.

This chain links TRBV2 with TRBJ2-1. Germline CDR1 is SNHLY and CDR2 is FYNNEI. There are 13 residues in the CDR3. CDR3 sequence reads: CASSEAELNEQFF.

J is TRBJ1-3 and V is TRBV10-1. This CDR3 has 14 amino acids. From germline, CDR1 is WNHNN and CDR2 SYGVQD (reference sequence). The CDR3 here is CASSDQGSGNTIYF.

The chain employs TRBV29-1 and TRBJ2-3; with no DNA, the TCRdb D assignment of TRBD2 cannot be verified. The CDR3 spans 14 residues. Germline V CDR1 and CDR2: SQVTM, ANQGSEA. CDR3 residues: CSVVASGGPDTQYF.

The gene calls are TRBV28 and TRBJ2-5; TCRdb picks TRBD2, but there is no DNA to check that call. The CDR3 spans 15 residues. Per germline, CDR1 MDHEN and CDR2 SYDVKM. CDR3 amino acids: CASSLLAGGQETQYF.

The V and J genes are TRBV29-1 and TRBJ2-7. This CDR3 has 12 amino acids. Germline V gene sequence: CDR1 SQVTM, CDR2 ANQGSEA. CDR3 residues: CSVQESSYEQYF.

The chain recombines TRBV6-5 with TRBJ2-7; with no DNA, the TCRdb D assignment of TRBD1 cannot be verified. CDR3 length equals 14 residues. CDR1 is MNHEY, CDR2 SVGAGI, per germline. CDR3 sequence: CASSLGTGGHEQYF.

The genes are TRBV29-1 and TRBJ1-1; with no DNA, the TCRdb D assignment of TRBD1 cannot be verified. CDR1 is SQVTM and CDR2 is ANQGSEA in the germline V gene. CDR3 size: 13 residues. CDR3 amino acids: CSGVDRRYTEAFF.

The gene calls are TRBV20-1 and TRBJ1-2; TCRdb lists TRBD1, though no DNA is available to test this call. CDR1 and CDR2 from the germline V gene are DFQATT and SNEGSKA (reference sequence). The CDR3 is 15 amino acids. The CDR3 region is CSARGGELGDYGYTF.

This chain connects TRBV29-1 to TRBJ1-2. CDR3 length equals 11 residues. Germline V gives CDR1 SQVTM, CDR2 ANQGSEA. This chain's CDR3 is CSVAGNYGYIF.

The V and J genes are TRBV29-1 and TRBJ2-1; TCRdb returns TRBD1, unconfirmable since there is no DNA. CDR3 length: 13 amino acids. Germline V gene data show CDR1 as SQVTM and CDR2 as ANQGSEA. This CDR3 reads CSTRDNAFGEQFF.

The chain links TRBV29-1 to TRBJ2-7; absent DNA, TCRdb's TRBD1 call cannot be checked. The CDR3 runs to 15 residues. Germline loops: CDR1 SQVTM, CDR2 ANQGSEA. CDR3 protein: CSVEDERGEEYEQYF.

V and J are TRBV13 and TRBJ1-2; TCRdb selects TRBD1, and the lack of DNA leaves this call unchecked. The germline V gene has CDR1 PRHDT and CDR2 FYEKMQ (reference sequence). The CDR3 is 15 amino acids. CDR3 protein: CASSPRDRGPGGYTF. Based on the CDR3 plus reference TRBV13 and TRBJ1-2, the full variable domain is AAGVIQSPRHLIKEKRETATLKCYPIPRHDTVYWYQQGPGQDPQFLISFYEKMQSDKGSIPDRFSAQQFSDYHSELNMSSLELGDSALYFCASSPRDRGPGGYTFGSGTRLTVV.

The chain employs TRBV7-9 and TRBJ2-1. The CDR3 extends over 17 amino acids. From germline, CDR1 is SEHNR and CDR2 FQNEAQ (reference sequence). CDR3 protein: CASSLTAKGYPDNEQFF.

V usage is TRBV10-3 and J usage is TRBJ1-3. Germline CDR1 ENHRY, CDR2 SYGVKD. This CDR3 region has 14 residues. The CDR3 sequence: CAISEQDSGNTIYF.

The genes are TRBV5-1 and TRBJ2-2; checking the TCRdb D call of TRBD2 is not possible without DNA. CDR3 size: 19 residues. Germline V gene data show CDR1 as SGHRS and CDR2 as YFSETQ. CDR3 sequence reads: CASSLAGTALNANTGELFF.

This CDR3 reads CATSRETALWDTQYF. The genes are TRBV15 and TRBJ2-3; TCRdb reports TRBD2, a call that lacks DNA to check it against. Germline CDR1 and CDR2: LNHNV and YYDKDF (reference sequence). The CDR3 runs 15 residues.

This chain connects TRBV19 to TRBJ2-1; TCRdb's assignment of TRBD2 cannot be checked, as there is no DNA. This CDR3 contains 18 residues. Per germline, CDR1 LNHDA and CDR2 SQIVND (reference sequence). CDR3: CASSIERVAGDLADEQFF.

The chain links TRBV14 to TRBJ2-1; TCRdb's D call, TRBD1, is unchecked because there is no DNA. Germline values: CDR1 SGHDN, CDR2 FVKESK. The length of the CDR3 is 14 residues. CDR3 protein: CASSSPEGFGEQFF.

The chain is built from TRBV29-1 and TRBJ2-4; TCRdb picks TRBD2, but there is no DNA to check that call. The germline gives CDR1 SQVTM, CDR2 ANQGSEA. CDR3 length: 15 amino acids. CDR3 protein: CSVERTSVAKNIQYF.

This CDR3 is CASSLTGDEQYF. This chain connects TRBV5-5 to TRBJ2-7; the TCRdb call, TRBD1, lacks DNA for checking. The CDR3 runs 12 residues. Germline V gene lookup returns CDR1 SGHKS and CDR2 YYEKEE (reference sequence).

The chain combines TRBV14 with TRBJ2-1; TCRdb reports TRBD2, a call that lacks DNA to check it against. Germline V gene sequence: CDR1 SGHDN, CDR2 FVKESK. The CDR3 length is 15 residues. CDR3 residues: CASSLGLMGYNEQFF.

The chain combines TRBV7-2 with TRBJ2-5; TCRdb outputs TRBD2, but without DNA this stays unchecked. This CDR3 has 13 residues. The germline V gene has CDR1 SGHTA and CDR2 FQGNSA. CDR3 region: CASSFGTSETQYF.

The chain recombines TRBV5-1 with TRBJ1-1. In germline, CDR1 is SGHRS, CDR2 YFSETQ. This CDR3 comprises 15 residues. CDR3 region: CASSLRWSAGAEAFF.

This rearrangement joins TRBV21-1 to TRBJ2-7; TCRdb calls TRBD2, which cannot be checked without DNA. TRBV21-1 is termed a pseudogene. The CDR3 contains 14 residues. CDR3 in amino acids: CASGKGLARHEQYF.

The V call is TRBV5-1, the J call TRBJ2-7. Germline CDR1 and CDR2: SGHRS and YFSETQ. The CDR3 has 15 amino acids. The CDR3 loop reads CAGSFVQAQTYEQYF. The complete variable domain, with remaining parts taken from reference TRBV5-1 and TRBJ2-7, reads KAGVTQTPRYLIKTRGQQVTLSCSPISGHRSVSWYQQTPGQGLQFLFEYFSETQRNKGNFPGRFSGRQFSNSRSEMNVSTLELGDSALYLCAGSFVQAQTYEQYFGPGTRLTVT.

This chain joins TRBV28 and TRBJ2-2; the TRBD2 assignment by TCRdb is unverifiable without DNA. The CDR3 totals 18 residues. Germline V gene lookup returns CDR1 MDHEN and CDR2 SYDVKM. The CDR3 region is CASGHLDTAIANTGELFF.

This rearrangement joins TRBV14 to TRBJ2-2; no DNA is available, so the TRBD1 call from TCRdb remains unchecked. Germline V lookup: CDR1 SGHDN, CDR2 FVKESK. CDR3 size: 16 residues. The CDR3 region is CASSETGLGNPGELFF.

The V and J genes are TRBV19 and TRBJ2-1; the TRBD1 assignment by TCRdb is unverifiable without DNA. The CDR3 has 12 residues. Germline CDR1 reads LNHDA; CDR2 reads SQIVND (reference sequence). The CDR3 loop reads CASSIGGHSQFF.